This T cell receptor (beta chain) is from a study of blood T cell repertoires in COVID-19. Overall study: Sample material is recorded as cDNA or gDNA derived from T cells, B-cell-depleted T cells, or PBMCs.

As originally analysed: Reference gene primer amplification gave nucleated cell count estimates. The method was immunoSEQ multiplex PCR; TCRdb's version includes in-frame clones alone and lacks a portion of them. The V and J calls and clone size were taken over from that table, and D and trimming were inferred from the DNA. The repertoire consists of 310,000 or so clones, with 90% occurring once and the leading ten covering 0.9% to 1.2%. Participant-reported clinical history was the basis for cohort assignment. This TCR came from a woman aged 30 to 39 who had recovered from COVID-19. The sequenced sample was PBMCs or T cells enriched from blood (not recorded which).

CDR3 DNA sequence: TGTGCCTGGGACAGTGGCGCTGAAGCTTTCTTT. Translation gives CAWDSGAEAFF. The V gene is TRBV30, the J gene TRBJ1-1; D may be TRBD1 (5 bases). The V and J ends lost 5 bases and 6 bases respectively, with 10 bases between them. Germline V gene data show CDR1 as GTSNPN and CDR2 as SVGIG (reference sequence). This CDR3 is built from 11 residues.